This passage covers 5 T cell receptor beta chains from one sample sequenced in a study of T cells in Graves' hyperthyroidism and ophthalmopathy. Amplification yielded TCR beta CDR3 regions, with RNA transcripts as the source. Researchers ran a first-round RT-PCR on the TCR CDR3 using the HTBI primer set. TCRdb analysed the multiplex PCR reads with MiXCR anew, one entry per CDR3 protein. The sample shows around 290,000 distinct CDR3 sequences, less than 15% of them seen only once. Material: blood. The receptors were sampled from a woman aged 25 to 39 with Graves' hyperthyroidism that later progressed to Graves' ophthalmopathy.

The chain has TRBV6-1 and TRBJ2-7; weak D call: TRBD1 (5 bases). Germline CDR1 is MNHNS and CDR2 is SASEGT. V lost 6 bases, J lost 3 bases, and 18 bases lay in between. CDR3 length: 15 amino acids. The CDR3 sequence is CASRKIPDSHYEQYF. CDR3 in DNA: TGTGCCAGCAGAAAAATCCCCGACAGCCACTACGAGCAGTACTTC.

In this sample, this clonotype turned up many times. The CDR3 sequence: CASSLAREEAFF. As DNA, the CDR3 is TGTGCCAGCAGCTTAGCCCGGGAGGAAGCTTTCTTT. The rearrangement links TRBV7-9 to TRBJ1-1; D remains unclear. Between the trimmed V and J ends, which lost 0 bases and 8 bases, there was a span of 7 bases. CDR1 and CDR2 from the germline V gene are SEHNR and FQNEAQ (reference sequence). CDR3 length: 12 residues.

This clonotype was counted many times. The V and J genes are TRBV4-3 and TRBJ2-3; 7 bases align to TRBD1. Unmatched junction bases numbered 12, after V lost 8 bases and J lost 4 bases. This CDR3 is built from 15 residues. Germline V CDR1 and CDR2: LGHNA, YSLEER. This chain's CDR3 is CASGDRVDFPDTQYF. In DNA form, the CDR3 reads TGCGCCAGCGGAGACAGGGTTGATTTCCCAGATACGCAGTATTTT.

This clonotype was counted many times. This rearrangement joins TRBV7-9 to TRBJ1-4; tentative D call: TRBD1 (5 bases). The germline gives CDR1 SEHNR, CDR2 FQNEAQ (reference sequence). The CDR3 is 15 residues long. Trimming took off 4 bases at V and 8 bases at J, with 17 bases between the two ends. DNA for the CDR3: TGTGCCAGCAGCTCCCCGGGGCAGGGTCGGGAAAAACTGTTTTTT. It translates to CASSSPGQGREKLFF.

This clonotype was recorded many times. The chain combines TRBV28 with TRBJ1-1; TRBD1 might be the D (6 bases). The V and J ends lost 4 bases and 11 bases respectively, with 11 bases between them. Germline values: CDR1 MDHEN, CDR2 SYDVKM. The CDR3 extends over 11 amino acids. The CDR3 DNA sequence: TGTGCCAGCAGTTCCGAGGGGGGGGCTTTCTTT. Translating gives CASSSEGGAFF.